The next 28 T cell receptor beta chains were all read from a single sample in a study of blood T cell repertoires in COVID-19. Method: immunoSEQ multiplex PCR; TCRdb's copy keeps in-frame clones and lacks some. Among about half a million clones, approximately 86% were seen once, and the ten largest hold roughly 8%. The material sequenced was PBMCs or T cells enriched from blood (not recorded which). Receptor source: a woman aged 60-70 years who had recovered from COVID-19.

V gene TRBV5-1 combines with J gene TRBJ2-7; perhaps TRBD2 as D (6 bases). The CDR3 runs to 14 residues. From germline, CDR1 is SGHRS and CDR2 YFSETQ. Trimming removed 6 bases at V and 2 bases at J, with 15 bases between. The CDR3 sequence is CASTPGLGPYEQYF. The CDR3 DNA follows: TGCGCCAGCACACCGGGACTCGGCCCCTACGAGCAGTACTTC.

J is TRBJ1-1 and V is TRBV19, with TRBD1 identical over 9 bases. The CDR3 spans 12 residues. Trimming took 6 bases from V and 6 from J; bases not matched to a gene: 2. CDR1 LNHDA and CDR2 SQIVND come from the germline V gene (reference sequence). The DNA of the CDR3 is TGTGCCAGTAGGAGACAGGGGGCTGAAGCTTTCTTT. Translation: CASRRQGAEAFF.

The V and J genes are TRBV3-1 (or the pseudogene TRBV3-2) and TRBJ1-2, with 12 bases that match TRBD1. The length of the CDR3 is 17 residues. Germline values: CDR1 LGHDT, CDR2 YNNKEL (reference sequence). V shed 7 bases, J shed 4 bases, and the junction held 13 bases outside the gene matches. The CDR3 coding sequence is TGTGCCAGCACCTCGCAAGGGGGGACAGGGGGCGGCTATGGCTACACCTTC. Its translation is CASTSQGGTGGGYGYTF.

The chain links TRBV6-2 or TRBV6-3 to TRBJ1-6; a weak D match, TRBD1 (6 bases). Germline-derived CDR1 and CDR2 are MNHEY and SVGEGT. V shed 1 base and J shed 7 bases, with 14 bases lying between them. The length of the CDR3 is 16 residues. The chain's CDR3 is CASSYFWGQGNSPLHF. In DNA form, the CDR3 reads TGTGCCAGCAGTTACTTTTGGGGACAAGGGAATTCACCCCTCCACTTT.

The gene calls are TRBV30 and TRBJ1-2; 9 nucleotides agree with TRBD1. Trimming took 3 bases from V and 2 from J; bases not matched to a gene: 7. Germline-derived CDR1 and CDR2 are GTSNPN and SVGIG (reference sequence). CDR3 length equals 15 residues. The CDR3 DNA follows: TGTGCCTGGAGGACCCCGGACAGGGGCAACTATGGCTACACCTTC. Residues: CAWRTPDRGNYGYTF.

The rearrangement links TRBV7-8 to TRBJ2-2; tentatively, D is TRBD2 (5 bases). Germline values: CDR1 SGHVS, CDR2 FQNEAQ. Trimming removed 1 base from V and 4 bases from J, with 10 bases in between. The CDR3 is 15 residues long. The CDR3 loop reads CASSLGLWGTGELFF. DNA for the CDR3: TGTGCCAGCAGCTTAGGACTATGGGGCACCGGGGAGCTGTTTTTT.

In its sample, this clone was seen once. The chain couples TRBV3-1 (or the pseudogene TRBV3-2) to TRBJ2-7; 13 nucleotides align to TRBD2. Germline V CDR1 and CDR2: LGHDT, YNNKEL (reference sequence). V trimming: 3 bases; J trimming: 7 bases; junction bases outside the gene matches: 9. This CDR3 is 16 amino acids long. CDR3 amino acids: CASSQGEGLAGVEQYF. The CDR3 DNA reads TGTGCCAGCAGCCAGGGAGAAGGACTAGCGGGGGTTGAGCAGTACTTC.

In DNA, the CDR3 is TGTGCTTGCCAAGCAGGGTGGAATTCACCCCTCCACTTT. Amino acid sequence: CACQAGWNSPLHF. The V call is TRBV30, the J call TRBJ1-6; D is perhaps TRBD1 (5 bases). Germline V gene sequence: CDR1 GTSNPN, CDR2 SVGIG (reference sequence). The CDR3 loop spans 13 amino acids. Full variable domain (rest looked up from reference TRBV30 and TRBJ1-6): SQTIHQWPATLVQPVGSPLSLECTVEGTSNPNLYWYRQAAGRGLQLLFYSVGIGQISSEVPQNLSASRPQDRQFILSSKKLLLSDSGFYLCACQAGWNSPLHFGNGTRLTVT.

The rearrangement links TRBV12-2 to TRBJ2-7; whether TRBD2, the table's D call, matches the DNA was not checked. TRBV12-2 is labeled a pseudogene. The CDR3 is 19 residues long. CDR3 region: CASRSSGPGWRGRVYEQYV. The CDR3 bases are TGTGCAAGTCGCTCCTCGGGACCGGGGTGGAGGGGACGAGTCTACGAGCAGTACGTC.

This clone was recorded only once. This clone may be a read error of a much larger clone one base away. This specimen includes other DNA sequences encoding the same CDR3. The CDR3 protein is CASSQERVYGYTF. For the CDR3, the DNA is TGTGCCAGCAGCCAAGAGAGGGTCTATGGCTACACCTTC. The chain joins TRBV3-1 (or the pseudogene TRBV3-2) to TRBJ1-2; D is unclear. Germline values: CDR1 LGHDT, CDR2 YNNKEL (reference sequence). The CDR3 extends over 13 amino acids. V lost 0 bases, J lost 4 bases, and 6 bases lay in between.

A single count supports this clone. V gene TRBV5-1 combines with J gene TRBJ1-2, with D possibly TRBD1 on 5 matching bases. Germline assignment: CDR1 SGHRS and CDR2 YFSETQ. The CDR3 contains 14 residues. Trimming took off 4 bases at V and 6 bases at J, with 16 bases between the two ends. CDR3 coding DNA: TGCGCCAGCAGCCTCGGCGCGGGGCCAGATGGCTACACCTTC. This gives the protein CASSLGAGPDGYTF.

The J gene is TRBJ2-2, the V gene TRBV20-1, with D uncertain. CDR1 is DFQATT, CDR2 SNEGSKA, per germline (reference sequence). CDR3 size: 11 residues. The ends were cut back, 0 bases at V and 6 bases at J, with 2 bases in the middle. The CDR3: CSARDAGELFF. The CDR3 DNA reads TGCAGTGCTAGAGACGCCGGGGAGCTGTTTTTT.

The chain recombines TRBV10-3 with TRBJ1-6; D not certain. V lost 6 bases and J lost 0, with 6 bases in between. The CDR3 is 14 residues long. The germline V gene encodes CDR1 ENHRY and CDR2 SYGVKD. The CDR3 DNA is TGTGCCATCAGCCCCAACTCCTATAATTCACCCCTCCACTTT. It codes for CAISPNSYNSPLHF.

The chain couples TRBV9 to TRBJ2-7; TRBD2 aligns across 8 bases. This CDR3 is 15 amino acids long. V trimming: 1 base; J trimming: 4 bases; junction bases outside the gene matches: 7. Germline CDR1 is SGDLS and CDR2 is YYNGEE. CDR3 in amino acids: CASSVLPGGIYEQYF. DNA of the CDR3: TGTGCCAGCAGCGTATTACCGGGGGGGATATACGAGCAGTACTTC.

The gene calls are TRBV3-1 (or the pseudogene TRBV3-2) and TRBJ1-6; D is undetermined. V lost 4 bases, J lost 5 bases, and 9 bases lay in between. The germline V gene has CDR1 LGHDT and CDR2 YNNKEL (reference sequence). The CDR3 covers 14 residues. CDR3 in amino acids: CASSRNGNNSPLHF. The CDR3 DNA sequence: TGTGCCAGCAGCCGAAACGGGAATAATTCACCCCTCCACTTT.

The chain employs TRBV3-1 (or the pseudogene TRBV3-2) and TRBJ1-2, with 7 positions matching TRBD1. V shed 4 bases and J 1 base; nucleotides not matched to a gene: 6. CDR3 length equals 15 residues. Germline V gene data show CDR1 as LGHDT and CDR2 as YNNKEL (reference sequence). The DNA of the CDR3 is TGTGCCAGCAGCCCCCGACAGGGAATTAACTATGGCTACACCTTC. This sequence encodes CASSPRQGINYGYTF.

This rearrangement joins TRBV10-3 to TRBJ1-2, with a weak D call TRBD1 (5 bases). Looked up from germline, CDR1 is ENHRY and CDR2 is SYGVKD. This CDR3 contains 13 residues. The V end was cut by 7 bases, the J end by 4 bases, with 13 bases between. CDR3 loop: CAIIDDSPYGYTF. The CDR3 coding sequence is TGTGCCATCATCGATGACAGCCCCTATGGCTACACCTTC.

The rearrangement joins TRBV12-3 or TRBV12-4 to TRBJ1-1; D remains unclear. Trimming took 1 base from V and 7 from J, leaving 7 bases between them. The CDR3 consists of 12 residues. The CDR3: CASSLGRREAFF. In DNA, the CDR3 is TGTGCCAGCAGTTTAGGCAGGCGTGAAGCTTTCTTT.

The chain is built from TRBV11-2 and TRBJ2-3; weak D call: TRBD2 (5 bases). This CDR3 has 11 residues. The germline V gene encodes CDR1 SGHAT and CDR2 FQNNGV. Between the trimmed V and J ends, which lost 2 bases and 14 bases, there was a span of 11 bases. The DNA for the CDR3 is TGTGCCAGCAGCTTACAGTCTAGCTCGTATTTT. Encoded protein: CASSLQSSSYF.

The chain links TRBV2 to TRBJ1-5; D is possibly TRBD1 (5 bases). Germline V gene sequence: CDR1 SNHLY, CDR2 FYNNEI. The germline V and J ends were trimmed by 5 bases and 3 bases, with 14 bases remaining between them. CDR3 length: 15 amino acids. CDR3 in amino acids: CASSPLTVPNQPQHF. CDR3 DNA sequence: TGTGCCAGCAGTCCCCTGACAGTCCCCAATCAGCCCCAGCATTTT.

This chain joins TRBV12-3 or TRBV12-4 and TRBJ1-5; tentative D call: TRBD1 (6 bases). With 7 bases removed from V and 5 bases from J, the gap between germline ends came to 12 bases. The CDR3 is made up of 13 amino acids. The CDR3 sequence is CASTTQGHQPQHF. The CDR3 DNA reads as TGTGCCAGCACCACACAGGGTCATCAGCCCCAGCATTTT.

This chain links TRBV11-2 with TRBJ2-5, with 8 bases matching TRBD1. The CDR3 loop spans 14 amino acids. Germline-derived CDR1 and CDR2 are SGHAT and FQNNGV. V lost 3 bases to trimming and J lost 4 bases; unmatched junction nucleotides: 4. CDR3 coding DNA: TGTGCCAGCAGCTTTAATACAGGGGGAGAGACCCAGTACTTC. Translating gives CASSFNTGGETQYF.

The chain recombines TRBV15 with TRBJ1-2; TRBD1 aligns across 9 bases. The germline V gene encodes CDR1 LNHNV and CDR2 YYDKDF (reference sequence). The CDR3 consists of 16 residues. J gave up 8 bases and V 2 bases, and 12 bases lay outside the gene matches. The CDR3 DNA follows: TGTGCCACCAGCAGATTCGCCGGGACAGGGACAGGCGGCTACACCTTC. Translated, it gives CATSRFAGTGTGGYTF.

The chain combines TRBV5-4 with TRBJ2-2; TRBD2 aligns across 13 bases. J lost 5 bases, V lost 5 bases, and 3 bases had no gene match. CDR1 is SGHNT and CDR2 is YYREEE in the germline V gene (reference sequence). This CDR3 has 15 amino acids. The CDR3 region is CASRSLAGGTGELFF. The CDR3 DNA reads as TGTGCCAGCAGATCACTAGCGGGGGGGACCGGGGAGCTGTTTTTT. The full variable domain, completed using reference TRBV5-4 and TRBJ2-2, is ETGVTQSPTHLIKTRGQQVTLRCSSQSGHNTVSWYQQALGQGPQFIFQYYREEENGRGNFPPRFSGLQFPNYSSELNVNALELDDSALYLCASRSLAGGTGELFFGEGSRLTVL.

This chain uses TRBV2 with TRBJ2-2; D ambiguous. This CDR3 is built from 14 residues. V lost 2 bases, J lost 1 base, and 5 bases lay in between. CDR1 is SNHLY, CDR2 FYNNEI, per germline. CDR3 sequence reads: CASSEKRNTGELFF. In DNA, the CDR3 is TGTGCCAGCAGTGAAAAGAGGAACACCGGGGAGCTGTTTTTT. Drawing the rest from reference TRBV2 and TRBJ2-2, the complete variable domain is EPEVTQTPSHQVTQMGQEVILRCVPISNHLYFYWYRQILGQKVEFLVSFYNNEISEKSEIFDDQFSVERPDGSNFTLKIRSTKLEDSAMYFCASSEKRNTGELFFGEGSRLTVL.

V usage is TRBV10-3 and J usage is TRBJ1-1; D is possibly TRBD1 (5 bases). CDR3 length: 12 amino acids. Germline CDR1 and CDR2: ENHRY and SYGVKD. Trimming stripped 11 bases from V and 5 bases from J, with 15 bases between. CDR3 nucleotides: TGTGCCGCCGGGGGAACACGGACTGAAGCTTTCTTT. Translation: CAAGGTRTEAFF.

The rearrangement joins TRBV27 to TRBJ2-3; D is possibly TRBD2 (5 bases). The V and J ends lost 8 bases and 0 bases respectively, with 21 bases between them. In germline, CDR1 is MNHEY, CDR2 SMNVEV (reference sequence). The CDR3 runs to 17 residues. DNA of the CDR3: TGTGCCAGCCGACTACTAGGGAATGTTCTTAGCACAGATACGCAGTATTTT. Translating gives CASRLLGNVLSTDTQYF.

The chain combines TRBV12-5 with TRBJ2-1, with TRBD1 identical over 7 bases. V lost 1 base, J lost 2 bases, and 5 bases stayed unmatched. Germline V lookup: CDR1 LGHNT, CDR2 FRNRAP. CDR3 length: 16 residues. The DNA for the CDR3 is TGTGCTAGTGGTTTGGGACACGGACAGGCCTACAATGAGCAGTTCTTC. It codes for CASGLGHGQAYNEQFF. The variable domain in full, with the rest retrieved from reference TRBV12-5 and TRBJ2-1, is DARVTQTPRHKVTEMGQEVTMRCQPILGHNTVFWYRQTMMQGLELLAYFRNRAPLDDSGMPKDRFSAEMPDATLATLKIQPSEPRDSAVYFCASGLGHGQAYNEQFFGPGTRLTVL.